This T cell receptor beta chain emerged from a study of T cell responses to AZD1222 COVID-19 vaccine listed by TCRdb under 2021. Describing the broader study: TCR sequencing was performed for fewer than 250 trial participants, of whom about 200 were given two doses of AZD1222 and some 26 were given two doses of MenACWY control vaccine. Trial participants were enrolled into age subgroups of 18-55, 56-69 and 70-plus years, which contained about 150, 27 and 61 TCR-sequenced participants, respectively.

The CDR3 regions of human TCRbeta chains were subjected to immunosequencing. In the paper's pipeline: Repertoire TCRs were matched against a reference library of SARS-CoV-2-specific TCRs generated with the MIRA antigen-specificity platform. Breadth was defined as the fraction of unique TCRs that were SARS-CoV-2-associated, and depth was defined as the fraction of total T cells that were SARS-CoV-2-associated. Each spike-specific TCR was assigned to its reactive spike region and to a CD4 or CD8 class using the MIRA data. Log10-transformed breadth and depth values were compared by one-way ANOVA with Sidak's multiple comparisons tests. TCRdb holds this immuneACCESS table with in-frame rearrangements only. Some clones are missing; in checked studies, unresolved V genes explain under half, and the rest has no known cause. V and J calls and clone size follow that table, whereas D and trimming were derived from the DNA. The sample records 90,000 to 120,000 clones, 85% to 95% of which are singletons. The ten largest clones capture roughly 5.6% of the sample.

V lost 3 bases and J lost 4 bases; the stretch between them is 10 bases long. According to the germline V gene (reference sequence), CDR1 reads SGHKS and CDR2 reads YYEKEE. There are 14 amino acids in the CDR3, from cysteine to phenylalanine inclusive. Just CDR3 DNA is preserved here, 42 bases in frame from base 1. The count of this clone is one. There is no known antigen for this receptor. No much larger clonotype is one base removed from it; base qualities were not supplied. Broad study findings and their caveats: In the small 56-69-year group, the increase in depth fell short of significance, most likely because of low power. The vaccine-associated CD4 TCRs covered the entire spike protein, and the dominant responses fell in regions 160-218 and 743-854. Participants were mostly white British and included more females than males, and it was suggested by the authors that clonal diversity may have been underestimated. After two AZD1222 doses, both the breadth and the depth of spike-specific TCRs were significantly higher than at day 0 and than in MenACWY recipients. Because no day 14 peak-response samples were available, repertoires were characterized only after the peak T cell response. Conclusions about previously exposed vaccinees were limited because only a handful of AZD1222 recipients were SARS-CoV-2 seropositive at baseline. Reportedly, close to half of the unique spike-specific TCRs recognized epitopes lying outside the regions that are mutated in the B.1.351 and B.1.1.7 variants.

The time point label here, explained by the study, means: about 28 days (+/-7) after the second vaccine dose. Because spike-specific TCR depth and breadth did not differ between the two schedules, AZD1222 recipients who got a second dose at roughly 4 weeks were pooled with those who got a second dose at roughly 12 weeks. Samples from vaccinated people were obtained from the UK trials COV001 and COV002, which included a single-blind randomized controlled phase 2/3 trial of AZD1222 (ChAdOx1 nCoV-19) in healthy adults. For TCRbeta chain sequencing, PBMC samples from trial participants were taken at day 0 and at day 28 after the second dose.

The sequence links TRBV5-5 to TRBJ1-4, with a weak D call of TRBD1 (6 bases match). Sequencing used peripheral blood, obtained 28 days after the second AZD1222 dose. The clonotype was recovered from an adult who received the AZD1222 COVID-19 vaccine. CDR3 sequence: CASSWTEYNEKLFF. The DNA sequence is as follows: TGTGCCAGCAGCTGGACAGAGTATAATGAAAAACTGTTTTTT.